The source of this T cell receptor (beta chain) is a study of T-cell memory formation after mild COVID-19. Background on the study: The study found TCR clusters largely donor specific.

Trimming pared 4 bases from V and 0 bases from J, leaving 13 bases between. The CDR3 has 15 residues. CDR1 and CDR2 (germline): LNHNV, YYDKDF (reference sequence). MiXCR was run by TCRdb on the 5' RACE reads, yielding one entry per CDR3 protein. The table records roughly 190,000 distinct CDR3 sequences, around 25% of them present only once. Study-wide results and caveats: Later expanders leaned CD4+, whereas day 15 to 85 contracting clones were balanced CD4/CD8. SARS-CoV-2 specificity of second-wave clones peaking day 37 was unconfirmed. Pre-infection memory carried some responding clones, suggesting that cross-reactive memory joined.

A word on this clonotype: Its antigen is not known.

Specimen: PBMCs or a T cell subset sorted from them (not recorded which). The rearrangement links TRBV15 to TRBJ2-7; D is perhaps TRBD2 (6 bases). The TCR was taken from an adult woman who had mild COVID-19 (a few samples of this study predate the infection). Cell type and time point are not known. In DNA, the CDR3 is TGTGCCACCAGCAACGGGGGAAAGTCCTCCTACGAGCAGTACTTC. Protein sequence: CATSNGGKSSYEQYF.